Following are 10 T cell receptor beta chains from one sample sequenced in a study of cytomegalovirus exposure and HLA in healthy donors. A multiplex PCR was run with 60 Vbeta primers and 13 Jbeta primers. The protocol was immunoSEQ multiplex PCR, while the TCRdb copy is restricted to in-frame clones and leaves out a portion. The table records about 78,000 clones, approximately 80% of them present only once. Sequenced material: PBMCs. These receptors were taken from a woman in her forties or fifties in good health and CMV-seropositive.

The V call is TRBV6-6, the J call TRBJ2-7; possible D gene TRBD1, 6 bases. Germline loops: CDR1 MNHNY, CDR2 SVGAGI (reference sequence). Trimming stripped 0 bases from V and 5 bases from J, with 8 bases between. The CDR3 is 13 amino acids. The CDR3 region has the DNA TGTGCCAGCAGTTACTCGAACAGGGACGAGCAGTACGTC. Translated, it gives CASSYSNRDEQYV.

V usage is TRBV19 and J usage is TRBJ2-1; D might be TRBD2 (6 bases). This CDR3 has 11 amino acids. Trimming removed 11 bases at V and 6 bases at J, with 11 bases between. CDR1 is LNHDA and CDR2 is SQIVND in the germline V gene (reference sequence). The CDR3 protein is CAGGPGNEQFF. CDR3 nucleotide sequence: TGTGCCGGAGGGCCGGGCAATGAGCAGTTCTTC.

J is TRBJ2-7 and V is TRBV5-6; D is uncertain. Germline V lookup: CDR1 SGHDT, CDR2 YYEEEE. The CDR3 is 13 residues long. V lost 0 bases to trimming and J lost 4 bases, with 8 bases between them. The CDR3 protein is CASSLVQTYEQYF. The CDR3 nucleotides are TGTGCCAGCAGCTTGGTACAGACATACGAGCAGTACTTC. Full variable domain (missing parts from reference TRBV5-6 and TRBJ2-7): DAGVTQSPTHLIKTRGQQVTLRCSPKSGHDTVSWYQQALGQGPQFIFQYYEEEERQRGNFPDRFSGHQFPNYSSELNVNALLLGDSALYLCASSLVQTYEQYFGPGTRLTVT.

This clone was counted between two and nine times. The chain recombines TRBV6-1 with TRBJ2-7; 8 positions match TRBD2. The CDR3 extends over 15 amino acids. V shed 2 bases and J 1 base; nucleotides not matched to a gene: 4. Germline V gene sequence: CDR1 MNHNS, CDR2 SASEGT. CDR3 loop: CASSEQASGSYEQYV. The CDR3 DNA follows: TGTGCCAGCAGTGAACAGGCTAGCGGGTCCTACGAGCAGTACGTC.

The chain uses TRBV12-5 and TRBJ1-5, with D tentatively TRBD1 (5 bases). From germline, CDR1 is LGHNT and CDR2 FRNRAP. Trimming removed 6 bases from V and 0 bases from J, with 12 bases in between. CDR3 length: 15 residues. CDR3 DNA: TGTGCTAGTGGCCGGGGGGAATATAGCAATCAGCCCCAGCATTTT. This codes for CASGRGEYSNQPQHF.

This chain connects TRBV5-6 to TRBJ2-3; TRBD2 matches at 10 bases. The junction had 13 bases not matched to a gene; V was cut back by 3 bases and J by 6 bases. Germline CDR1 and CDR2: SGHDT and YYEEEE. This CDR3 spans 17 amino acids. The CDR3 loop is CASSSYENRAGGDTQYF. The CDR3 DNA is TGTGCCAGCAGCTCCTACGAAAATCGAGCGGGAGGGGATACGCAGTATTTT.

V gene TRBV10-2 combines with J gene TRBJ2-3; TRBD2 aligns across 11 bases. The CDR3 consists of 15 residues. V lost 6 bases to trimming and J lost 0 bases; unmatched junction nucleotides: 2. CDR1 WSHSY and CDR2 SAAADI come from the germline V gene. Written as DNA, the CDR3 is TGCGCCAGCAGCCGGACTAGCGGGAGCACAGATACGCAGTATTTT. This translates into CASSRTSGSTDTQYF.

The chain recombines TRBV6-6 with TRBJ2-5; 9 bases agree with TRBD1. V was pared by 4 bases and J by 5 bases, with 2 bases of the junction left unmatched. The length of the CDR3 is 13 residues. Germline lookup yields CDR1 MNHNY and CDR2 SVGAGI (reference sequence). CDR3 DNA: TGTGCCAGCAGTTGGACAGGGGACGAGACCCAGTACTTC. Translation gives CASSWTGDETQYF.

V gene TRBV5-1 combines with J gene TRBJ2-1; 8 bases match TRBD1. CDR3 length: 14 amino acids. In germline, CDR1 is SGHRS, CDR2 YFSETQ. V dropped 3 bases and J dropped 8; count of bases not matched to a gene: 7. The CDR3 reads CASSSDRVGDEQFF. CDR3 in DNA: TGCGCCAGCAGCTCGGACAGGGTAGGCGATGAGCAGTTCTTC. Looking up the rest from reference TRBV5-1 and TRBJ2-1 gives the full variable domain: KAGVTQTPRYLIKTRGQQVTLSCSPISGHRSVSWYQQTPGQGLQFLFEYFSETQRNKGNFPGRFSGRQFSNSRSEMNVSTLELGDSALYLCASSSDRVGDEQFFGPGTRLTVL.

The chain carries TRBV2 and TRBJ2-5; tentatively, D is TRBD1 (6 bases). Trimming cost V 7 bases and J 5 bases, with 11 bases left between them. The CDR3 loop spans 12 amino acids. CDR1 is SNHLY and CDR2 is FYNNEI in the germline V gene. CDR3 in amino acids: CASNWGLETQYF. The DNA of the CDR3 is TGTGCCAGCAATTGGGGGCTGGAGACCCAGTACTTC.